This record looks at one T cell receptor beta chain sequence and its context. Its antigen remains unidentified. Relative to the germline gene, one junction end is altered; a read error may explain this. This entry is derived from a study of regulatory T cells in long-lasting Graves disease. This CDR3 comprises 14 residues. Germline assignment: CDR1 SGHRS and CDR2 YFSETQ. Arm-PCR of CDR3 regions with iRepertoire HTBI primers generated TCR beta libraries. TCRdb used MiXCR to reprocess the multiplex PCR reads, holding one entry per CDR3 protein. The repertoire holds 680,000 or so distinct CDR3 sequences, with roughly 15% as singletons. Overall study results and limits: Persistent Graves' patients showed a TCR diversity that was lower than that of newly diagnosed ones.

Time point meaning: newly diagnosed GD, antithyroid drugs for less than 3 months. Preparation of the TCR library used RNA extracted from PBMCs. This sample also belongs to another study, concerning T cells in Graves' hyperthyroidism and ophthalmopathy. That investigation notes: Researchers barred patients who had uncontrolled infection, other autoimmune disease, pregnancy or lactation. With a median lead of about 6.9 months before onset, the model predicted ophthalmopathy.

The source of this sequence is a woman aged 25 to 39 with Graves disease. The V gene is TRBV5-1, the J gene TRBJ2-1; D not resolved. Sequencing used peripheral blood mononuclear cells (PBMCs), obtained at new diagnosis, from a patient treated with antithyroid drugs. Here the CDR3 reads CASSLISSHNEQFF. In DNA form, the CDR3 reads TGCGCCAGCAGCTTGATTAGCTCCCACAATGAGCAGTTCTTC. Full variable domain (outside the CDR3, taken from reference TRBV5-1 and TRBJ2-1): KAGVTQTPRYLIKTRGQQVTLSCSPISGHRSVSWYQQTPGQGLQFLFEYFSETQRNKGNFPGRFSGRQFSNSRSEMNVSTLELGDSALYLCASSLISSHNEQFFGPGTRLTVL.